The present T cell receptor (beta chain) was sequenced within a study of response to subunit inactivated influenza vaccine (dated by TCRdb to the late 2010s). General notes on the study: To follow how T cells responded to a trivalent subunit inactivated influenza vaccine, the researchers relied on deep quantitative profiling of the T cell receptor repertoire. Study-wide findings and limitations: According to the authors, only a limited number of new T cells may be recruited by each seasonal influenza vaccination.

The germline V gene provides CDR1 SGHRS and CDR2 YFSETQ. The CDR3 runs 15 residues from the cysteine to the phenylalanine. Only the CDR3 part of the read is kept: 45 bases, read in frame from the first base. V loses 4 bases at its end and J loses 9 bases; junction bases beyond the gene matches: 10. The library was built by means of RT-PCR. The instrument given in TCRdb is Illumina HiSeq 2500. The public sequencing data were trimmed at Q25 with fastp and processed into clonotypes with MiXCR by TCRdb, which kept only in-frame beta chains. Each record represents a unique CDR3 protein, reported with the most common genes and DNA among its rows. This sample lists around 520,000 distinct CDR3 sequences; approximately 24% were detected once. The ten most abundant clones make up less than 2.5% of the sample. Concerning this clonotype itself: The target of this receptor is not known. Within one base of it there is no much larger clone, and no base qualities were kept.

The specimen was CD4+ T cells sorted from PBMCs, collected less than 6 days after vaccination. The sequence derives from a man aged 50 to 60 who received an inactivated influenza vaccine. Donor details come from another sample of the same person, matched by shared clones. The V and J segments used are TRBV5-1 and TRBJ2-1; 10 central bases correspond to TRBD1. In nucleotide form, the sequence is TGCGCCAGCAGCCCCTCGGGACAGGGGTCTGGTGAGCAGTTCTTC. It translates to CASSPSGQGSGEQFF.